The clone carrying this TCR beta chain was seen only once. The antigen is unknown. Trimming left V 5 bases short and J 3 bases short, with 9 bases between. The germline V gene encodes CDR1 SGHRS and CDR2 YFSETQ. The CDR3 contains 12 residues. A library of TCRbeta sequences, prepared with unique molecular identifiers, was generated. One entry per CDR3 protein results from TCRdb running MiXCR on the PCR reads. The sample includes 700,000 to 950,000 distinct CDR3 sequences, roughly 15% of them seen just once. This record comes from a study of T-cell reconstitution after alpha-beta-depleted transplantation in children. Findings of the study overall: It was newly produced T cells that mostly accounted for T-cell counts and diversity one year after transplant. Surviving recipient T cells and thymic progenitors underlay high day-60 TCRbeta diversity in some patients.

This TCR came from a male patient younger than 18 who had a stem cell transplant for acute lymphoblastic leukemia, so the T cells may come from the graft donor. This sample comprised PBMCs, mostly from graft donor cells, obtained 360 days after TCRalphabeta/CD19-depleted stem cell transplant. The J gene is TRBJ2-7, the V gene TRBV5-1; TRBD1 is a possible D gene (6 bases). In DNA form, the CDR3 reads TGCGCCAGCAGGCAACAGGGCTACGAGCAGTACTTC. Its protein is CASRQQGYEQYF.